This note documents a single T cell receptor (beta chain) sequence. The antigen is unknown. The V end was cut by 3 bases, the J end by 2 bases, with 8 bases between. Germline assignment: CDR1 SGHTA and CDR2 FQGNSA. The CDR3 spans 13 residues. The data derive from a study of long-term antiretroviral therapy in people with HIV. Study findings and constraints: In samples taken after ART, diversity increased but remained below transplant donor control levels.

Assay version v3.0 of immunoSEQ was used, and it was run at survey level. Data came from immunoSEQ multiplex PCR; TCRdb stores just in-frame clones and leaves some out. Counted here are about 28,000 clones, more than 70% occurring once; the ten biggest clones make up around a tenth. Here the sequenced sample was unsorted PBMCs, taken 1.5 years before starting antiretroviral therapy. The receptor comes from a man in his late teens or twenties with HIV. The chain uses TRBV7-2 and TRBJ2-7; no definite D call. CDR3 in DNA: TGTGCCAGCAGCTTTCAACCGGCCTACGAGCAGTACTTC. Amino acid sequence: CASSFQPAYEQYF. Looking up the rest from reference TRBV7-2 and TRBJ2-7 gives the full variable domain: GAGVSQSPSNKVTEKGKDVELRCDPISGHTALYWYRQSLGQGLEFLIYFQGNSAPDKSGLPSDRFSAERTGGSVSTLTIQRTQQEDSAVYLCASSFQPAYEQYFGPGTRLTVT.